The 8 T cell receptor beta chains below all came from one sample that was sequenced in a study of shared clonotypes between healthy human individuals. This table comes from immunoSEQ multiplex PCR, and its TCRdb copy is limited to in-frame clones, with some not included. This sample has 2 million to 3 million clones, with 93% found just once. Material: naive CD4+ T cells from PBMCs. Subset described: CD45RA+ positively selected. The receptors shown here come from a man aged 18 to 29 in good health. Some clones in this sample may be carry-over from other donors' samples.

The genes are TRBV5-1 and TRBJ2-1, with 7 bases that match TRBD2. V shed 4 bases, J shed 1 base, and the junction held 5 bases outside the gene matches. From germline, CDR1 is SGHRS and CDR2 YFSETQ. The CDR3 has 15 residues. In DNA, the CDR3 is TGCGCCAGCAGCGTAGGACTAGGATCCTACAATGAGCAGTTCTTC. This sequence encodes CASSVGLGSYNEQFF.

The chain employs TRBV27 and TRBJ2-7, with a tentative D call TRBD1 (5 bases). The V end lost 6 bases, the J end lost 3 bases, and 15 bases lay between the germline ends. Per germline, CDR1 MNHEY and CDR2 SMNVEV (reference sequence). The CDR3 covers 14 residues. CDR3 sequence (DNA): TGTGCCAGCAGCCCCTCGACAGACCGCTACGAGCAGTACTTC. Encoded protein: CASSPSTDRYEQYF.

As DNA, the CDR3 is TGTGCCAGCAGCATAAGACTAGCGGGAACCCATGTGTACGAGCAGTACTTC. Its translation: CASSIRLAGTHVYEQYF. This chain uses TRBV7-2 with TRBJ2-7; 11 bases match TRBD2. The length of the CDR3 is 17 residues. Per the germline V gene, CDR1 is SGHTA and CDR2 is FQGNSA. With 5 bases clipped from V and 4 bases from J, the junction kept 13 bases outside the gene matches.

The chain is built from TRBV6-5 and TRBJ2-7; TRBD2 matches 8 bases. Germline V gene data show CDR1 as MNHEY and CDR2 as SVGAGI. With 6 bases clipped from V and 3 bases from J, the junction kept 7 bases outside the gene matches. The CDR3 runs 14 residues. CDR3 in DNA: TGTGCCAGCAGCAACACGGGGGGGGGCTACGAGCAGTACTTC. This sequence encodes CASSNTGGGYEQYF.

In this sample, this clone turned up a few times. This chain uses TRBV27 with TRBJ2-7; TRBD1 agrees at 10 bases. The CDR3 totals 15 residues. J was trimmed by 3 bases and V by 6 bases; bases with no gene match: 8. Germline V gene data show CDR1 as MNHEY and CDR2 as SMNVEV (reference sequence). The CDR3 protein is CASRNRDRGLYEQYF. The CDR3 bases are TGTGCCAGCAGGAACCGGGACAGGGGCCTCTACGAGCAGTACTTC.

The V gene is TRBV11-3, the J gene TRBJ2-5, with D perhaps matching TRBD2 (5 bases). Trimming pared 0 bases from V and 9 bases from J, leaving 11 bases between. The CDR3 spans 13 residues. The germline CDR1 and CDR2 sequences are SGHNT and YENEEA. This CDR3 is CASSLDYGNPQYF. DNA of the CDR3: TGTGCCAGCAGCTTAGATTACGGGAATCCCCAGTACTTC. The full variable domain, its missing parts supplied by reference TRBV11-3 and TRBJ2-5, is EAGVVQSPRYKIIEKKQPVAFWCNPISGHNTLYWYLQNLGQGPELLIRYENEEAVDDSQLPKDRFSAERLKGVDSTLKIQPAELGDSAVYLCASSLDYGNPQYFGPGTRLLVL.

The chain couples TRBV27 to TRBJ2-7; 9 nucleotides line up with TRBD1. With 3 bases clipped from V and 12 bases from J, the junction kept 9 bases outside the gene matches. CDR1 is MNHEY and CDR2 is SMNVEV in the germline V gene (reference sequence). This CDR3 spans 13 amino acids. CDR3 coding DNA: TGTGCCAGCAGTTTGGGACAGGGCGCGGCGCGGTACTTC. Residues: CASSLGQGAARYF.

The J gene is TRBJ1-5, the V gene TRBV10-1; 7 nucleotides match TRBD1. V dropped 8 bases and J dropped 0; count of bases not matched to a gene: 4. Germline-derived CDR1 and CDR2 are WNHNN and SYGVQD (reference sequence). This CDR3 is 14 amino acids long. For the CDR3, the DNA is TGCGCCAGCTTGACAGGGTATAGCAATCAGCCCCAGCATTTT. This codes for CASLTGYSNQPQHF.